Listed below are T cell receptor beta chains from one sample, sequenced in a study of CD8+CD57+ T cells in acquired aplastic anemia. TCRdb reprocessed the reads with MiXCR, giving one entry per CDR3 protein. The sample carries more than 150,000 distinct CDR3 sequences, approximately 48% recorded once. Material: sorted CD4+, CD8+, or CD8+CD57+ T cells (not recorded which) from PBMCs. These receptors all come from a human donor with aplastic anemia. Each CDR3 is given without its conserved first and last residue. D genes are given only for firm matches.

D gene: NA; J gene: TRBJ2-7; V gene: TRBV5-4; CDR3 protein: ASSLPLSAEQY
D gene: NA; J gene: TRBJ1-5; V gene: TRBV20-1; CDR3 protein: SARARAGQPQH
D gene: TRBD2; J gene: TRBJ2-7; V gene: TRBV7-9; CDR3 protein: ASSLSGGKTYEQY
D gene: TRBD1; J gene: TRBJ2-5; V gene: TRBV24-1; CDR3 protein: ATSDFSPGQGGNQETQY
D gene: TRBD2; J gene: TRBJ2-3; V gene: TRBV19; CDR3 protein: ASSIGLAGITDTQY
D gene: TRBD1; J gene: TRBJ2-5; V gene: TRBV10-1; CDR3 protein: ASSFPRTGNKETQY
D gene: TRBD1; J gene: TRBJ1-2; V gene: TRBV30; CDR3 protein: AWSFQGDFGYT
D gene: NA; J gene: TRBJ2-3; V gene: TRBV7-6; CDR3 protein: ASSHIQGGGTDTQY
D gene: NA; J gene: TRBJ1-1; V gene: TRBV20-1; CDR3 protein: SARVGGTTEAF
D gene: NA; J gene: TRBJ1-5; V gene: TRBV19; CDR3 protein: ASSSRGGVNQPQH
D gene: NA; J gene: TRBJ2-7; V gene: TRBV10-3; CDR3 protein: ASSRTSTPYEQY
D gene: NA; J gene: TRBJ2-3; V gene: TRBV10-3; CDR3 protein: ATQTGTLGTDTQY
D gene: TRBD1; J gene: TRBJ2-3; V gene: TRBV30; CDR3 protein: AWSEQGAATDTQY
D gene: TRBD1; J gene: TRBJ1-4; V gene: TRBV7-9; CDR3 protein: ASSLQDRNNEKLF
D gene: TRBD1; J gene: TRBJ2-7; V gene: TRBV24-1; CDR3 protein: ATSEGRGKEQY
D gene: NA; J gene: TRBJ2-7; V gene: TRBV12-3/TRBV12-4; CDR3 protein: ASRDFYEQY
D gene: TRBD1; J gene: TRBJ1-5; V gene: TRBV20-1; CDR3 protein: SATQGRGRNQPQH
D gene: NA; J gene: TRBJ1-1; V gene: TRBV20-1; CDR3 protein: SASIPGRVETEAF
D gene: NA; J gene: TRBJ2-3; V gene: TRBV10-3; CDR3 protein: AISESGTDTQY
D gene: TRBD1; J gene: TRBJ2-3; V gene: TRBV24-1; CDR3 protein: ATSKGGQGRTDTQY
D gene: TRBD1; J gene: TRBJ2-1; V gene: TRBV9; CDR3 protein: ASSVVQGAANEQF
D gene: TRBD1; J gene: TRBJ1-2; V gene: TRBV12-3/TRBV12-4; CDR3 protein: ASSFGTGSYGYT
D gene: TRBD2; J gene: TRBJ2-3; V gene: TRBV20-1; CDR3 protein: SASGGLAGRTDTQY
D gene: TRBD1; J gene: TRBJ2-7; V gene: TRBV5-6; CDR3 protein: ASSYRDRGFYEQY
D gene: NA; J gene: TRBJ1-2; V gene: TRBV20-1; CDR3 protein: SASSLTDRTKVDGYT
D gene: NA; J gene: TRBJ1-6; V gene: TRBV25-1; CDR3 protein: ASSEFAGAGSPLH
D gene: TRBD2; J gene: TRBJ2-3; V gene: TRBV2; CDR3 protein: ASNTQRGAITSTDTQY
D gene: TRBD1; J gene: TRBJ1-5; V gene: TRBV6-5; CDR3 protein: ASIDRGDQPQH
D gene: TRBD2; J gene: TRBJ2-5; V gene: TRBV7-2; CDR3 protein: ASSLPTSGAYQRY
D gene: TRBD1; J gene: TRBJ1-1; V gene: TRBV19; CDR3 protein: ASSTRGQLNTEAF
D gene: TRBD2; J gene: TRBJ2-2; V gene: TRBV5-4; CDR3 protein: ASSLAAVAGIATGELF
D gene: NA; J gene: NA; V gene: TRBV9; CDR3 protein: ASSVGGGAGRWNEQF
D gene: NA; J gene: TRBJ1-1; V gene: TRBV2; CDR3 protein: AARGEGNTEAF
D gene: TRBD1; J gene: TRBJ2-7; V gene: TRBV29-1; CDR3 protein: SVGPGQGGGEQY
D gene: NA; J gene: TRBJ1-6; V gene: TRBV19; CDR3 protein: ASSIGTANNSPLH
D gene: NA; J gene: TRBJ1-2; V gene: TRBV24-1; CDR3 protein: ATSEGHLLEGYT
D gene: NA; J gene: TRBJ2-3; V gene: TRBV5-1; CDR3 protein: ASSLGRYTDTQY
D gene: NA; J gene: TRBJ1-2; V gene: TRBV24-1; CDR3 protein: ATSDRTVPNYGYT
D gene: NA; J gene: TRBJ2-5; V gene: TRBV7-7; CDR3 protein: ASSLAVETQY
D gene: NA; J gene: TRBJ1-6; V gene: TRBV20-1; CDR3 protein: SARGWSSPLH
D gene: TRBD1; J gene: TRBJ1-4; V gene: TRBV5-1; CDR3 protein: ASSGQTGSNEKLF
D gene: NA; J gene: TRBJ1-5; V gene: TRBV5-1; CDR3 protein: ASSLEGYSNQPQH
D gene: TRBD2; J gene: TRBJ2-7; V gene: TRBV6-1; CDR3 protein: ASRPSSGEQY
D gene: TRBD1; J gene: TRBJ2-2; V gene: TRBV25-1; CDR3 protein: ASSPRDRKTGELF
D gene: NA; J gene: TRBJ1-1; V gene: TRBV25-1; CDR3 protein: ASSGGTEAF
D gene: TRBD1; J gene: TRBJ2-2; V gene: TRBV10-3; CDR3 protein: AIRGTGNTGELF
D gene: NA; J gene: TRBJ2-5; V gene: TRBV25-1; CDR3 protein: ASSEFLMGGLTKETQY
D gene: NA; J gene: TRBJ2-7; V gene: TRBV11-2; CDR3 protein: ASSLEGRSSYEQY
D gene: NA; J gene: TRBJ2-7; V gene: TRBV2; CDR3 protein: ASTLTRSYEQY
D gene: NA; J gene: TRBJ2-5; V gene: TRBV9; CDR3 protein: ASSVSEETQY
D gene: TRBD1; J gene: TRBJ2-7; V gene: TRBV5-1; CDR3 protein: ASSESGTGVYEQY
D gene: NA; J gene: TRBJ1-4; V gene: TRBV5-1; CDR3 protein: ASSSRDPSTNEKLF
D gene: TRBD2; J gene: TRBJ2-1; V gene: TRBV19; CDR3 protein: ASSPKTSGNNEQF
D gene: NA; J gene: TRBJ2-3; V gene: TRBV19; CDR3 protein: ACRIDGDTQY